A selection of T cell receptor beta chains follows, all from one sample in a study of T cell responses to AZD1222 COVID-19 vaccine. Clones were sequenced by immunoSEQ multiplex PCR, and TCRdb holds only the in-frame ones, with some missing. The sample holds tens of thousands of clones, about 91% seen once. The specimen was peripheral blood, collected 28 days after the second AZD1222 dose. These receptors came from an adult who received the AZD1222 COVID-19 vaccine. Both conserved end residues are part of each CDR3. Each record gives: J gene, V gene, CDR3 protein.

TRBJ2-3 TRBV29-1 CSSGSTDTQYF
TRBJ2-3 TRBV29-1 CSVRAGVDTQYF
TRBJ2-1 TRBV5-1 CASSLDGSTHNEQFF
TRBJ2-3 TRBV15 CATSRDLGDTQYF
TRBJ2-7 TRBV27 CASKGLAGVEQYF
TRBJ2-7 TRBV5-6 CASSSGYSYEQYF
TRBJ1-4 TRBV6-6 CATQKLATNEKLFF
TRBJ2-3 TRBV19 CASSLASRTSGSTDTQYF
TRBJ2-5 TRBV24-1 CATSERRSGAYSAQYF
TRBJ2-2 TRBV11-3 CASSPRVTGELFF
TRBJ2-7 TRBV9 CASSGRDSPYEQYF
TRBJ2-1 TRBV29-1 CSVEVSGRRNEQFF
TRBJ1-1 TRBV30 CAWRAGMNTEAFF
TRBJ1-1 TRBV10-1 CASSESVAQGAPLNTEAFF
TRBJ1-1 TRBV14 CASSQDINTEAFF
TRBJ1-1 TRBV2 CASQGGLTEAFF
TRBJ1-4 TRBV6-1 CASSDKGQGNEKLFF
TRBJ2-1 TRBV5-4 CASSPSGPYNEQFF
TRBJ1-6 TRBV5-1 CASSWGDSAGSYNSPLHF
TRBJ2-7 TRBV11-2 CASSRGGRQYF
TRBJ2-7 TRBV29-1 CSVEGGQAYEQYF
TRBJ2-3 TRBV6-6 CASSYSSAGTDTQYF
TRBJ2-5 TRBV7-3 CASSLYGDRPQETQYF
TRBJ2-3 TRBV28 CASSLSSGADTQYF
TRBJ2-2 TRBV15 CATSTGSGRNTGELFF
TRBJ2-1 TRBV4-2 CASSLGLAGLYNEQFF
TRBJ1-1 TRBV5-1 CASSLDSNTEAFF
TRBJ2-2 TRBV10-3 CAISELRGTVPGELFF
TRBJ2-1 TRBV19 CASSIRTSGRPGNEQFF
TRBJ2-7 TRBV18 CASSPQGLPSYEQYF
TRBJ2-7 TRBV5-1 CASSPDSGVEQYF
TRBJ2-7 TRBV27 CASSLLASAPYEQYF
TRBJ2-3 TRBV24-1 CATSDSGTGVTDTQYF
TRBJ2-1 TRBV6-5 CASRGSAHNEQFF
TRBJ1-2 TRBV18 CASSPKAGGAYGYTF
TRBJ2-1 TRBV4-1 CASSQELGLAGGGEQFF
TRBJ1-3 TRBV27 CASARGGHSGNTIYF
TRBJ2-3 TRBV30 CAWSKTSGATDTQYF
TRBJ1-3 TRBV29-1 CSVEEAGASSAYF
TRBJ2-7 TRBV5-1 CASGSGGAGGYEQYF
TRBJ1-3 TRBV3-1/TRBV3-2 CASSQRGVSGNTIYF